Below are 8 T cell receptor beta chains sequenced from a single sample in a study of memory CD4+ T cells and cytomegalovirus serostatus. Data came from immunoSEQ multiplex PCR; TCRdb stores just in-frame clones and leaves some out. The sample contains around 53,000 clones, 70% to 85% of which appear only once. Single viable CD3+CD4+CD8-CD45RO+ cells were sorted as the memory CD4+ T cells. The sequenced sample consisted of memory CD4+ T cells from blood. All receptors derive from an adult in good health and CMV-seronegative.

The V call is TRBV2, the J call TRBJ2-5; D is ambiguous. The V gene lost 4 bases and the J gene lost 5 bases, with 5 bases spanning the gap. CDR1 and CDR2 from the germline V gene are SNHLY and FYNNEI. CDR3 length: 11 amino acids. The CDR3 here is CASSGDETQYF. In DNA form, the CDR3 reads TGTGCCAGCAGTGGTGACGAGACCCAGTACTTC. Drawing the rest from reference TRBV2 and TRBJ2-5, the complete variable domain is EPEVTQTPSHQVTQMGQEVILRCVPISNHLYFYWYRQILGQKVEFLVSFYNNEISEKSEIFDDQFSVERPDGSNFTLKIRSTKLEDSAMYFCASSGDETQYFGPGTRLLVL.

The gene calls are TRBV28 and TRBJ1-2; D remains ambiguous. The length of the CDR3 is 13 residues. Trimming stripped 1 base from V and 5 bases from J, with 8 bases between. Germline V lookup: CDR1 MDHEN, CDR2 SYDVKM. The chain's CDR3 is CASSLYGQYGYTF. For the CDR3, the DNA is TGTGCCAGCAGTTTATATGGCCAGTATGGCTACACCTTC.

This clone was seen only once. CDR3 sequence reads: CASSSSMGWQTQYF. DNA of the CDR3: TGTGCCAGCAGCTCTTCGATGGGTTGGCAGACGCAGTATTTT. The chain combines TRBV7-9 with TRBJ2-3; D remains unclear. V dropped 4 bases and J dropped 9 bases, with 17 bases sitting between them. CDR1 and CDR2 (germline): SEHNR, FQNEAQ (reference sequence). The CDR3 loop spans 14 amino acids.

The V and J genes are TRBV5-6 and TRBJ2-3; weak D call: TRBD1 (6 bases). This CDR3 has 14 amino acids. Germline V CDR1 and CDR2: SGHDT, YYEEEE. Trimming took 2 bases from V and 1 from J, leaving 8 bases between them. The CDR3 region has the DNA TGTGCCAGCAGCTTCTCAGGGGGCACAGATACGCAGTATTTT. Amino acid sequence: CASSFSGGTDTQYF.

The V call is TRBV19, the J call TRBJ2-1, with TRBD1 matching 9 bases. The V and J ends lost 1 base and 3 bases, in that order; junction bases with no gene match: 4. The CDR3 covers 16 residues. Germline-derived CDR1 and CDR2 are LNHDA and SQIVND (reference sequence). CDR3 coding DNA: TGTGCCAGTAGTATAGTAACAGGGGGCGGCTACAATGAGCAGTTCTTC. Protein product: CASSIVTGGGYNEQFF.

The chain joins TRBV25-1 to TRBJ2-1; D is unclear. This CDR3 spans 16 amino acids. Germline V gene data show CDR1 as MGHDK and CDR2 as SYGVNS. The germline V and J ends were trimmed by 3 bases and 0 bases, with 12 bases remaining between them. CDR3 in amino acids: CASSDRLLSSYNEQFF. As DNA, the CDR3 is TGTGCCAGCAGTGACCGGCTTCTAAGCTCCTACAATGAGCAGTTCTTC.

The chain carries TRBV6-1 and TRBJ1-5; possible D gene TRBD1, 5 bases. Germline loops: CDR1 MNHNS, CDR2 SASEGT. The V and J ends lost 0 bases and 6 bases respectively, with 30 bases between them. There are 21 residues in the CDR3. DNA for the CDR3: TGTGCCAGCAGTGAAGCGCGAGGTACCCTTTGGGTCAGGGAAACAGGTCAGCCCCAGCATTTT. Translating it yields CASSEARGTLWVRETGQPQHF.

The chain couples TRBV18 to TRBJ1-2; D perhaps matches TRBD1 (5 bases). This CDR3 region has 13 residues. The V end lost 3 bases, the J end lost 5 bases, and 10 bases lay between the germline ends. The germline CDR1 and CDR2 sequences are KGHSH and LQKENI. As DNA, the CDR3 is TGTGCCAGCTCACCGCGGCAGGGTTATGGCTACACCTTC. It codes for CASSPRQGYGYTF.